The clone carrying this T cell receptor (beta chain) was seen a handful of times. In germline, CDR1 is SGHVS, CDR2 FNYEAQ. This CDR3 is 13 amino acids long. The V and J ends lost 5 bases and 1 base respectively, with 8 bases between them. The data were obtained in a study of technical replicates of blood from a few donors. The data were produced by immunoSEQ multiplex PCR, yet TCRdb's version contains in-frame clones alone and is incomplete. Among some 70,000 clones, roughly 89% were seen once, and the ten largest hold over 0.35%. The sequenced sample was T cells isolated from PBMCs. The receptor comes from a human donor in good health. V usage is TRBV7-6 and J usage is TRBJ1-1, with TRBD1 as a possible D gene (6 bases). Here the CDR3 DNA reads TGTGCCAGCAGCAAACAGGGGAACACTGAAGCTTTCTTT. As protein: CASSKQGNTEAFF.